These 12 T cell receptor beta chains share one sample of origin, sequenced in a study of chronic HIV infection and antiretroviral therapy. TCRdb re-called the 5' RACE reads through MiXCR, storing one row per CDR3 protein. The top ten clones hold 2.9% of a sample with about 38,000 distinct CDR3 sequences, about 7.4% of them seen once. Sequenced sample: peripheral blood. These receptors were taken from an adult who had HIV and had not received antiretroviral therapy, or was an uninfected healthy control (not recorded which).

This clonotype was counted a few times. The chain joins TRBV29-1 to TRBJ2-5; TRBD2 is a possible D gene (5 bases). The CDR3 extends over 13 amino acids. V was shortened by 2 bases and J by 7 bases, with 14 bases between the two germline ends. The germline gives CDR1 SQVTM, CDR2 ANQGSEA. CDR3 bases: TGCAGCGTTGAAAGTGGGGTCCGGGGGACCCAGTACTTC. This sequence encodes CSVESGVRGTQYF.

V is TRBV29-1 and J is TRBJ1-1; 9 bases match TRBD1. Germline V lookup: CDR1 SQVTM, CDR2 ANQGSEA. This CDR3 region has 13 residues. V shed 3 bases and J 1 base; nucleotides not matched to a gene: 0. The CDR3 DNA is TGCAGCGTTGAGGGACAGGGGAACACTGAAGCTTTCTTT. Its protein is CSVEGQGNTEAFF.

This clonotype was picked up many times. V usage is TRBV12-3 or TRBV12-4 and J usage is TRBJ2-3; no clear D. This CDR3 is built from 14 residues. V gave up 5 bases and J gave up 6 bases, with 15 bases separating them. The CDR3 DNA is TGTGCCAGCAGTAACCGGTTGTCCGGGGATACGCAGTATTTT. This translates into CASSNRLSGDTQYF.

The chain joins TRBV14 to TRBJ2-1; D is undetermined. The V end lost 3 bases, the J end lost 5 bases, and 8 bases lay between the germline ends. This CDR3 contains 13 residues. The germline CDR1 and CDR2 sequences are SGHDN and FVKESK. The chain's CDR3 is CASSQRRHNEQFF. The CDR3 DNA reads TGTGCCAGCAGCCAGCGACGGCACAATGAGCAGTTCTTC.

The chain couples TRBV21-1 to TRBJ2-1; the DNA was not used to check the table's D call, TRBD2. TRBV21-1 is flagged as a pseudogene. CDR3 length equals 15 residues. The CDR3 nucleotides are TGTGCCAGTTTCGAAGGACGTACACTAGCGGGAGTAACGTTCTTC. Translated: CASFEGRTLAGVTFF.

The chain recombines TRBV28 with TRBJ2-6, with 7 bases matching TRBD1. The CDR3 spans 20 residues. The V gene end was trimmed by 3 bases and the J gene end by 1 base; junction bases not matched to a gene: 15. CDR1 and CDR2 (germline): MDHEN, SYDVKM. The CDR3 here is CASSFEIGGRDNSGANVLTF. CDR3 bases: TGTGCCAGCAGTTTCGAGATAGGGGGCAGGGACAATTCTGGGGCCAACGTCCTGACTTTC.

This clonotype has just a few counts. The chain employs TRBV2 and TRBJ2-1; D tentatively reads TRBD1 or TRBD2 (5 bases each). CDR1 and CDR2 (germline): SNHLY, FYNNEI. CDR3 length: 10 amino acids. Trimming pared 8 bases from V and 6 bases from J, leaving 5 bases between. This chain's CDR3 is CASGGNEQFF. DNA of the CDR3: TGTGCCAGCGGGGGCAATGAGCAGTTCTTC.

This clonotype is medium-sized by share. The rearrangement joins TRBV3-1 to TRBJ1-1; D ambiguous. This CDR3 has 12 amino acids. V lost 3 bases, J lost 4 bases, and 6 bases lay in between. Germline CDR1 LGHDT, CDR2 YNNKEL (reference sequence). The CDR3 DNA reads TGTGCCAGCAGCCAGGGTGGCACTGAAGCTTTCTTT. It encodes CASSQGGTEAFF.

This clonotype has a count of ten or more. This chain uses TRBV2 with TRBJ1-1; D is ambiguous. The CDR3 is 15 amino acids. Per the germline V gene, CDR1 is SNHLY and CDR2 is FYNNEI. V was cut by 8 bases and J by 0 bases, with 16 bases left in between. The CDR3 is CASLARPTMNTEAFF. DNA for the CDR3: TGTGCCAGCTTAGCAAGGCCGACTATGAACACTGAAGCTTTCTTT.

This clonotype was observed a few times. This chain links TRBV9 with TRBJ1-4, with D maybe TRBD1 (6 bases). Trimming pared 0 bases from V and 0 bases from J, leaving 15 bases between. CDR3 length: 18 amino acids. Germline CDR1 is SGDLS and CDR2 is YYNGEE. CDR3 protein: CASSVGGAGDPTNEKLFF. CDR3 sequence (DNA): TGTGCCAGCAGCGTAGGGGGGGCAGGGGATCCAACTAATGAAAAACTGTTTTTT. Using reference TRBV9 and TRBJ1-4 for the parts outside the CDR3, the full variable domain is DSGVTQTPKHLITATGQRVTLRCSPRSGDLSVYWYQQSLDQGLQFLIQYYNGEERAKGNILERFSAQQFPDLHSELNLSSLELGDSALYFCASSVGGAGDPTNEKLFFGSGTQLSVL.

CDR3: CASSHSGGETQYF. CDR3 in DNA: TGTGCCAGCAGCCATTCAGGGGGAGAGACCCAGTACTTC. The chain has TRBV7-9 and TRBJ2-5; the match to TRBD1 covers 7 bases. Germline CDR1 SEHNR, CDR2 FQNEAQ (reference sequence). V lost 5 bases and J lost 4; bases outside the gene matches: 4. This CDR3 is built from 13 residues.

The chain recombines TRBV2 with TRBJ2-1, with TRBD2 matching 9 bases. From germline, CDR1 is SNHLY and CDR2 FYNNEI. The CDR3 runs 15 residues. The trim removed 6 bases at V and 6 bases at J, leaving 9 bases unmatched. The CDR3 loop reads CASRDSGSSGNEQFF. The CDR3 bases are TGTGCCAGCAGAGATAGCGGGAGCTCAGGCAATGAGCAGTTCTTC.